The rows below give T cell receptor beta chains drawn from one sample of a study of shared clonotypes between healthy human individuals. Method: immunoSEQ multiplex PCR; TCRdb's copy keeps in-frame clones and lacks some. The sample lists roughly 410,000 clones, just over 95% occurring once. The sample comprised memory CD8+ T cells sorted from blood. The receptor set was obtained from a man between 25 and 39 years old in good health. Each CDR3 is given with its conserved first and last residue. Each record gives: V gene, CDR3 protein.

TRBV30 CAWSGNRGHQPQHF
TRBV11-1 CASSLEYRGSSYNEQFF
TRBV5-1 CASSLVQGKTSGSTYF
TRBV6-1 CASSDRSITGELFF
TRBV4-1 CASSQKAGANEQFF
TRBV7-9 CASSPIQGKGFGNTIYF
TRBV6-1 CASSHLMGIEQYF
TRBV9 CASSVGQAGSYEQYF
TRBV6-5 CASRITSGSIETQYF
TRBV19 CASSRTRLASNTDTQYF
TRBV2 CASWAGQGGPKAFF
TRBV5-1 CASTGGSNYGYTF
TRBV5-4 CASSLRVNTEAFF
TRBV28 CASRDVALGHYEQYF
TRBV18 CASSPRGNTEAFF
TRBV7-9 CASSFWGLGSVDNEQFF
TRBV7-9 CASSKLAGESKQYF
TRBV11-2 CASSLEIGNTEAFF
TRBV7-2 CASSLARGLNSPLHF
TRBV28 CASSTTLRTGLDTQYF